These 20 T cell receptor beta chains were all obtained from the same sample, sequenced in a study of blood T cell repertoires in COVID-19. Clones were sequenced by immunoSEQ multiplex PCR, and TCRdb holds only the in-frame ones, with some missing. The sample records tens of thousands of clones, roughly four fifths being singletons. The sample was peripheral blood. These receptors originate from a woman aged 80 or older with acute or convalescent COVID-19.

This clone showed up just a few times. The V gene is TRBV3-1 (or the pseudogene TRBV3-2), the J gene TRBJ2-3; perhaps TRBD1 as D (5 bases). Germline V CDR1 and CDR2: LGHDT, YNNKEL (reference sequence). V lost 4 bases and J lost 0, with 14 bases in between. There are 16 residues in the CDR3. CDR3 sequence: CASSPSPRGSTDTQYF. CDR3 bases: TGTGCCAGCAGCCCCTCCCCTAGGGGAAGCACAGATACGCAGTATTTT.

The chain recombines TRBV7-3 with TRBJ2-1, with TRBD1 matching 7 bases. Germline lookup yields CDR1 SGHTA and CDR2 FQGTGA. The V gene end was trimmed by 4 bases and the J gene end by 7 bases; junction bases not matched to a gene: 4. CDR3 length equals 13 residues. The CDR3 DNA is TGTGCCAGCAGCTCCTCAGGGGGTAATGAGCAGTTCTTC. Protein: CASSSSGGNEQFF.

The rearrangement links TRBV19 to TRBJ2-7; 8 nucleotides match TRBD1. Germline CDR1 and CDR2: LNHDA and SQIVND (reference sequence). J gave up 5 bases and V 6 bases, and 6 bases lay outside the gene matches. CDR3 length equals 13 residues. CDR3 amino acids: CASSRKDRDEQYF. The CDR3 region has the DNA TGTGCCAGTAGCCGAAAGGACAGGGACGAGCAGTACTTC.

The chain uses TRBV27 and TRBJ1-1; TRBD1 agrees at 9 bases. V trimming: 4 bases; J trimming: 3 bases; junction bases outside the gene matches: 21. The CDR3 runs 20 residues. In germline, CDR1 is MNHEY, CDR2 SMNVEV (reference sequence). The DNA of the CDR3 is TGTGCCAGCAGTTCCCACTGGAACCGGGACAGGGCTTTGGGGGACACTGAAGCTTTCTTT. It codes for CASSSHWNRDRALGDTEAFF.

This clone is a singleton in its sample. This chain joins TRBV6-5 and TRBJ1-4; the match to TRBD1 covers 7 bases. CDR1 MNHEY and CDR2 SVGAGI come from the germline V gene. With 11 bases clipped from V and 4 bases from J, the junction kept 7 bases outside the gene matches. CDR3 length equals 13 residues. CDR3 amino acids: CAAHRGLNEKLFF. The CDR3 region has the DNA TGTGCCGCACACAGGGGCCTTAATGAAAAACTGTTTTTT.

This clone has just a few counts. The chain uses TRBV18 and TRBJ2-6; 9 positions match TRBD1. CDR1 and CDR2 from the germline V gene are KGHSH and LQKENI. V lost 6 bases to trimming and J lost 0 bases; unmatched junction nucleotides: 3. This CDR3 is built from 16 residues. The DNA of the CDR3 is TGTGCCAGCTCCGGGGACAGGGTCTCTGGGGCCAACGTCCTGACTTTC. Translated: CASSGDRVSGANVLTF.

This clone was observed a few times. V and J are TRBV30 and TRBJ1-1; 9 bases are shared with TRBD1. V trimming: 3 bases; J trimming: 1 base; junction bases outside the gene matches: 6. Germline CDR1 reads GTSNPN; CDR2 reads SVGIG (reference sequence). CDR3 length: 15 amino acids. The CDR3 nucleotides read TGTGCCTGGAGATACCCGGGACAGGGGAACACTGAAGCTTTCTTT. Translation: CAWRYPGQGNTEAFF.

The CDR3 sequence is CASSWGTSDYEQYF. The CDR3 nucleotides are TGCGCCAGCAGCTGGGGGACTAGCGACTACGAGCAGTACTTC. The J gene is TRBJ2-7, the V gene TRBV5-1, with TRBD2 matching over 10 bases. The CDR3 spans 14 residues. The J segment lost 3 bases and the V segment lost 3 bases, leaving 3 bases of the junction unmatched. CDR1 and CDR2 from the germline V gene are SGHRS and YFSETQ.

This clone was seen more than once but under ten times. The J gene is TRBJ1-2, the V gene TRBV19; D call uncertain. Germline-derived CDR1 and CDR2 are LNHDA and SQIVND (reference sequence). The V end lost 7 bases, the J end lost 4 bases, and 13 bases lay between the germline ends. The CDR3 has 13 amino acids. The DNA for the CDR3 is TGTGCCAGTACCCCGAACGGAGGCTATGGCTACACCTTC. This encodes CASTPNGGYGYTF.

V gene TRBV19 combines with J gene TRBJ2-3, with D perhaps matching TRBD1 (6 bases). CDR1 is LNHDA and CDR2 is SQIVND in the germline V gene (reference sequence). The length of the CDR3 is 14 residues. V shed 4 bases and J shed 7 bases, with 15 bases lying between them. The CDR3 sequence is CASSKGDGRNTQYF. The CDR3 bases are TGTGCCAGTAGTAAGGGGGACGGCAGAAATACGCAGTATTTT.

The rearrangement links TRBV19 to TRBJ1-2, with 8 bases aligning to TRBD1. V lost 4 bases to trimming and J lost 5 bases; unmatched junction nucleotides: 6. This CDR3 has 14 residues. Germline CDR1 reads LNHDA; CDR2 reads SQIVND (reference sequence). The CDR3 DNA reads as TGTGCCAGTAGTACAGGGGGCGCGGCGTATGGCTACACCTTC. It codes for CASSTGGAAYGYTF.

Here the CDR3 reads CASSLWGQGVKGYTF. The CDR3 DNA reads TGTGCCAGCAGTTTATGGGGGCAAGGCGTAAAAGGCTACACCTTC. V usage is TRBV28 and J usage is TRBJ1-2, with D perhaps matching TRBD1 (5 bases). Germline lookup yields CDR1 MDHEN and CDR2 SYDVKM. This CDR3 has 15 amino acids. The V end was cut by 0 bases, the J end by 8 bases, with 16 bases between.

The chain couples TRBV10-3 to TRBJ1-2; 7 bases map to TRBD1. The CDR3 spans 16 residues. V lost 0 bases to trimming and J lost 2 bases; unmatched junction nucleotides: 6. Germline lookup yields CDR1 ENHRY and CDR2 SYGVKD. CDR3 protein: CAISESTGVANYGYTF. In nucleotides, the CDR3 is TGTGCCATCAGTGAGTCAACAGGGGTAGCCAACTATGGCTACACCTTC.

The rearrangement joins TRBV2 to TRBJ1-1, with D unresolved. The V and J ends lost 5 bases and 1 base respectively, with 5 bases between them. Germline V gives CDR1 SNHLY, CDR2 FYNNEI. CDR3 length: 12 amino acids. In DNA form, the CDR3 reads TGTGCCAGCAGTAGACAGAACACTGAAGCTTTCTTT. The encoded protein is CASSRQNTEAFF.

The J gene is TRBJ1-6, the V gene TRBV5-6; D ambiguous. The germline V gene has CDR1 SGHDT and CDR2 YYEEEE. The CDR3 length is 15 residues. Trimming pared 0 bases from V and 13 bases from J, leaving 17 bases between. CDR3 sequence reads: CASSLGGPVRSPLHF. The CDR3 DNA follows: TGTGCCAGCAGCTTGGGCGGGCCCGTTCGGTCTCCCCTCCACTTT.

CDR3 sequence (DNA): TGTGCCAGCCAGACAGGGGACTACGAGCAGTACTTC. Translated, it gives CASQTGDYEQYF. V usage is TRBV5-8 and J usage is TRBJ2-7, with 8 bases that match TRBD1. The CDR3 spans 12 residues. The J segment lost 3 bases and the V segment lost 7 bases, leaving 3 bases of the junction unmatched. Germline lookup yields CDR1 SGHTS and CDR2 YDEGEE.

This chain connects TRBV4-2 to TRBJ2-3, with no clear D. V was clipped by 0 bases and J by 2 bases, with 9 bases between them. Germline CDR1 and CDR2: LGHNA and YNFKEQ. The CDR3 has 15 residues. This CDR3 reads CASSQEVAYTDTQYF. DNA for the CDR3: TGTGCCAGCAGCCAAGAGGTGGCTTACACAGATACGCAGTATTTT.

In this sample, this clone turned up many times. V usage is TRBV5-5 and J usage is TRBJ1-2, with D unclear. The CDR3 spans 13 residues. Trimming took off 2 bases at V and 8 bases at J, with 13 bases between the two ends. Germline V gene lookup returns CDR1 SGHKS and CDR2 YYEKEE (reference sequence). In DNA form, the CDR3 reads TGTGCCAGCAGCTTACGAGTACGGGAGGGCTACACCTTC. Its translation is CASSLRVREGYTF.

The chain employs TRBV5-5 and TRBJ2-1, with D possibly TRBD2 on 6 matching bases. Trimming pared 3 bases from V and 0 bases from J, leaving 13 bases between. Germline V gene lookup returns CDR1 SGHKS and CDR2 YYEKEE (reference sequence). This CDR3 has 16 amino acids. In nucleotides, the CDR3 is TGTGCCAGCAGCTCGGGGGAGCGGAGCTCCTACAATGAGCAGTTCTTC. Its translation is CASSSGERSSYNEQFF.

The chain carries TRBV28 and TRBJ2-7, with TRBD2 as a possible D gene (5 bases). The germline V gene has CDR1 MDHEN and CDR2 SYDVKM. The CDR3 has 14 amino acids. The V end lost 5 bases, the J end lost 6 bases, and 17 bases lay between the germline ends. DNA for the CDR3: TGTGCCAGCAGTCTACTAGGAATCGCGAGCGAGCAGTACTTC. Translating gives CASSLLGIASEQYF.